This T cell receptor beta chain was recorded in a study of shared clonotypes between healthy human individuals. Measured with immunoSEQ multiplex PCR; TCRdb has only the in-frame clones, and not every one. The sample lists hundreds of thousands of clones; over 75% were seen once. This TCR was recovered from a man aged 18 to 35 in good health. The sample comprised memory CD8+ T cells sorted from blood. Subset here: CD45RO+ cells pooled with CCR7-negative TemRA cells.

CDR3: CASSRPVYYGYTF. DNA for the CDR3: TGTGCCAGTAGTCGACCAGTTTACTATGGCTACACCTTC. This rearrangement joins TRBV19 to TRBJ1-2, with unresolved D. The CDR3 covers 13 residues. Trimming took 5 bases from V and 3 from J, leaving 10 bases between them. Germline V CDR1 and CDR2: LNHDA, SQIVND (reference sequence).